This entry is about one T cell receptor (beta chain). The CDR3 has 14 residues. Germline values: CDR1 SGDLS, CDR2 YYNGEE. Deletions cut 3 bases from V and 2 bases from J, with 9 bases between. The method was immunoSEQ multiplex PCR; TCRdb's version includes in-frame clones alone and lacks a portion of them. There are 800,000 to 950,000 clones in the sample; 90% to 97% occur only once, and about 0.22% lies in the top ten. This sample stems from a study of shared clonotypes between healthy human individuals. CD45RO-negative, CCR7-positively selected cells formed the naive CD8 fraction, excluding terminally differentiated effector memory CD45RA+ cells.

The source is a man aged 25-45 years in good health. The sample was naive CD8+ T cells sorted from blood. J is TRBJ2-1 and V is TRBV9, with D possibly matching TRBD2 (6 bases). The CDR3 DNA sequence: TGTGCCAGCAGCGGGACGGGAGCCTACAATGAGCAGTTCTTC. Amino acids: CASSGTGAYNEQFF.